The T cell receptor (beta chain) under discussion was sequenced for a study of T-cell memory formation after mild COVID-19. Whole-study results and caveats: The authors left the SARS-CoV-2 specificity of second-wave clones peaking on day 37 unconfirmed.

It was 5'RACE with constant-segment primers that produced the TCR alpha and TCR beta cDNA libraries, which carried sample barcodes and UMIs. TCRdb passed the 5' RACE reads through MiXCR, listing each CDR3 protein once. Of about 82,000 distinct CDR3 sequences in the sample, 10% to 15% were seen once. This clonotype has a handful of counts. Its antigen remains unknown. Sequencing input: PBMCs or a T cell subset sorted from them (not recorded which). The sequence was obtained from a man aged 18 to 35 who had mild COVID-19 (a few samples of this study predate the infection). Cell type and time point are not known.

The CDR3 loop is CSVEGPLSGAYTDTQYF. The CDR3 DNA reads as TGCAGCGTTGAGGGTCCCCTAAGCGGGGCTTACACAGATACGCAGTATTTT. This chain links TRBV29-1 with TRBJ2-3; 7 bases match TRBD2. V was clipped by 3 bases and J by 2 bases; unmatched bases: 14. Germline values: CDR1 SQVTM, CDR2 ANQGSEA. This CDR3 spans 17 amino acids.